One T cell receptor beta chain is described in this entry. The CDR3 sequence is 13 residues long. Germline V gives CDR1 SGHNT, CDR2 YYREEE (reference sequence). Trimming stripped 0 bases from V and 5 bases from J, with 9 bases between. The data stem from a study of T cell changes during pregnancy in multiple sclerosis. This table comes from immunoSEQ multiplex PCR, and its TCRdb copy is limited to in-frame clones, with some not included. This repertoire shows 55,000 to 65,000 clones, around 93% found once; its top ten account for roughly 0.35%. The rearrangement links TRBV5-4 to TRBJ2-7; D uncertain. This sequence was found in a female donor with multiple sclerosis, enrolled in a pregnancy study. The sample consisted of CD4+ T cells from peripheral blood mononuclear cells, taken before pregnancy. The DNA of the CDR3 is TGTGCCAGCAGCTTGGACATTCCCGACGAGCAGTACTTC. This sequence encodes CASSLDIPDEQYF.